A single sample gave rise to the 26 T cell receptor beta chains below, sequenced in a study of molecular identifiers for immune sequencing clone quantification. TCRdb re-called the PCR reads with MiXCR, one entry per CDR3 protein. The sample contains 300,000 to 350,000 distinct CDR3 sequences, around 21% of which appear only once. Sequencing was carried out using naive CD8+ T cells from blood, with Jurkat cell RNA spiked in. Subset defined: FACS-sorted CD8+CD4-CCR7+CD45RA+ naive T cells. The receptors stem from a human donor in good health. Some libraries in this study had Jurkat cell RNA spiked in.

This clonotype was seen more than once but under ten times. One base away lies a much larger clone, so this may be a sequencing read error. The chain combines TRBV12-3 or TRBV12-4 with TRBJ2-2, with 7 bases that match TRBD2. The CDR3 is 14 amino acids. V lost 4 bases to trimming and J lost 6 bases; unmatched junction nucleotides: 5. The DNA for the CDR3 is TGTGCCAGCAGTTCCGGGACTAACGCCGGGGAGCTGTTTTTT. Protein product: CASSSGTNAGELFF.

This clonotype was counted many times. This chain joins TRBV7-3 and TRBJ2-2; tentatively, D is TRBD2 (5 bases). V was cut by 4 bases and J by 4 bases, with 7 bases left in between. The CDR3 loop spans 13 amino acids. Germline CDR1 SGHTA, CDR2 FQGTGA. CDR3 in amino acids: CASSSDSTGELFF. CDR3 coding DNA: TGTGCCAGCAGCTCGGACTCCACCGGGGAGCTGTTTTTT.

This clonotype was picked up many times. The gene calls are TRBV29-1 and TRBJ2-2; D perhaps matches TRBD1 (6 bases). Germline CDR1 SQVTM, CDR2 ANQGSEA. V lost 0 bases, J lost 5 bases, and 16 bases lay in between. The CDR3 covers 16 residues. CDR3 DNA: TGCAGCGTTGAAGATCTTGTTCAGGGACAAACCGGGGAGCTGTTTTTT. This translates into CSVEDLVQGQTGELFF.

On this clonotype itself: A much larger clone differs from this one at a single base, so this may be a read error. The chain couples TRBV7-9 to TRBJ2-2, with D hard to call. V was clipped by 1 base and J by 6 bases, with 12 bases between them. Germline values: CDR1 SEHNR, CDR2 FQNEAQ (reference sequence). The CDR3 spans 15 residues. In nucleotides, the CDR3 is TGTGCCAGCAGCTTAGAAGTGGAGCACGCCGGGGAGCTGTTTTTT. Encoded protein: CASSLEVEHAGELFF. Full variable domain (outside the CDR3, taken from reference TRBV7-9 and TRBJ2-2): DTGVSQNPRHKITKRGQNVTFRCDPISEHNRLYWYRQTLGQGPEFLTYFQNEAQLEKSRLLSDRFSAERPKGSFSTLEIQRTEQGDSAMYLCASSLEVEHAGELFFGEGSRLTVL.

This clonotype has at least ten counts. CDR3 nucleotides: TGTGCCAGCAGCGTTCTGGGGGACACTGAAGCTTTCTTT. It specifies CASSVLGDTEAFF. The chain joins TRBV9 to TRBJ1-1, with D possibly being TRBD1 (5 bases). The V end lost 2 bases, the J end lost 3 bases, and 8 bases lay between the germline ends. Per the germline V gene, CDR1 is SGDLS and CDR2 is YYNGEE. This CDR3 region has 13 residues. The variable domain in full, completed from reference TRBV9 and TRBJ1-1, reads DSGVTQTPKHLITATGQRVTLRCSPRSGDLSVYWYQQSLDQGLQFLIQYYNGEERAKGNILERFSAQQFPDLHSELNLSSLELGDSALYFCASSVLGDTEAFFGQGTRLTVV.

This clonotype showed up just a few times. The chain uses TRBV6-1 and TRBJ2-1, with D maybe TRBD2 (7 bases). The germline gives CDR1 MNHNS, CDR2 SASEGT. The CDR3 length is 13 residues. V was cut by 7 bases and J by 7 bases, with 14 bases left in between. The CDR3 reads CASTAGTRNEQFF. CDR3 nucleotide sequence: TGTGCCAGCACAGCGGGGACAAGGAATGAGCAGTTCTTC.

This clonotype occurred many times. The chain uses TRBV7-9 and TRBJ1-1; possible D gene TRBD1, 5 bases. Germline assignment: CDR1 SEHNR and CDR2 FQNEAQ (reference sequence). CDR3 length: 16 residues. The ends were cut back, 1 base at V and 3 bases at J, with 15 bases in the middle. In DNA, the CDR3 is TGTGCCAGCAGCTTAGAGGACACCCCACTAGACACTGAAGCTTTCTTT. Its translation is CASSLEDTPLDTEAFF.

The table lists this clonotype with a count of one. This clone may be a read error of a much larger clone one base away. This sequence joins TRBV4-3 and TRBJ2-7; D remains unclear. The CDR3 consists of 15 residues. Germline CDR1 reads LGHNA; CDR2 reads YSLEER. Trimming left V 0 bases short and J 2 bases short, with 11 bases between. The CDR3 DNA follows: TGCGCCAGCAGCCAAGAAGGAACATCAGCCTACGAGCAGTACTTC. Protein product: CASSQEGTSAYEQYF.

This clonotype was recorded a few times. One base away lies a much larger clone, so this may be a sequencing read error. The CDR3 nucleotides read TGTGCCAGCGGTTTAAACAGCCTGAACACTGAAGCTTTCTTT. Amino acids: CASGLNSLNTEAFF. The chain recombines TRBV12-3 or TRBV12-4 with TRBJ1-1, with no clear D. The CDR3 loop spans 14 amino acids.

This clonotype has a count of ten or more. The chain uses TRBV5-1 and TRBJ1-1; tentative D call: TRBD1 (6 bases). This CDR3 is built from 15 residues. Germline assignment: CDR1 SGHRS and CDR2 YFSETQ. V lost 7 bases and J lost 4, with 20 bases in between. CDR3 sequence: CASGSGVFDRTEAFF. CDR3 DNA sequence: TGCGCCAGCGGTTCAGGGGTCTTCGACCGCACTGAAGCTTTCTTT.

This clonotype has only a few counts. The chain uses TRBV25-1 and TRBJ2-7; 9 nucleotides match TRBD2. CDR3 size: 14 residues. J was trimmed by 4 bases and V by 1 base; bases with no gene match: 2. The germline CDR1 and CDR2 sequences are MGHDK and SYGVNS. The CDR3 coding sequence is TGTGCCAGCAGTGAATCAGCGGGGGGTTACGAGCAGTACTTC. Amino acid sequence: CASSESAGGYEQYF.

This clonotype showed up many times. The chain has TRBV27 and TRBJ2-5; D ambiguous. CDR1 is MNHEY, CDR2 SMNVEV, per germline (reference sequence). V was clipped by 6 bases and J by 1 base, with 9 bases between them. The CDR3 runs 13 residues. CDR3 bases: TGTGCCAGCAGCTTGGGCTTCCAAGAGACCCAGTACTTC. As protein: CASSLGFQETQYF.

This clonotype was detected many times. The gene calls are TRBV4-2 and TRBJ2-7; 7 nucleotides match TRBD2. CDR3 length equals 15 residues. Germline lookup yields CDR1 LGHNA and CDR2 YNFKEQ. With 2 bases clipped from V and 0 bases from J, the junction kept 4 bases outside the gene matches. The CDR3 DNA is TGTGCCAGCAGCCAAACCCGGGACTACTCCTACGAGCAGTACTTC. It is translated as CASSQTRDYSYEQYF.

This clonotype was observed a few times. The chain combines TRBV18 with TRBJ2-2; D possibly corresponds to TRBD1 (6 bases). V dropped 0 bases and J dropped 1 base, with 9 bases sitting between them. The germline V gene encodes CDR1 KGHSH and CDR2 LQKENI. The CDR3 runs to 16 residues. The CDR3 sequence: CASSPPEDRNTGELFF. The CDR3 region has the DNA TGTGCCAGCTCACCACCGGAGGACAGGAACACCGGGGAGCTGTTTTTT.

The table lists this clonotype with many counts. V and J are TRBV29-1 and TRBJ2-7; the D call may be TRBD1 or TRBD2 (6 bases each). The CDR3 has 14 amino acids. Germline V gene data show CDR1 as SQVTM and CDR2 as ANQGSEA. V was shortened by 5 bases and J by 1 base, with 15 bases between the two germline ends. CDR3 sequence: CSVSGGRWSYEQYF. The CDR3 DNA is TGCAGCGTTTCTGGGGGGCGTTGGTCCTACGAGCAGTACTTC.

This chain links TRBV9 with TRBJ2-1, with D possibly TRBD1 on 6 matching bases. The CDR3 totals 14 residues. Trimming pared 3 bases from V and 4 bases from J, leaving 11 bases between. Germline CDR1 reads SGDLS; CDR2 reads YYNGEE. In nucleotides, the CDR3 is TGTGCCAGCAGCGGGACAGAGAATTACAATGAGCAGTTCTTC. It specifies CASSGTENYNEQFF.

This clonotype showed up just a few times. The CDR3 DNA reads as TGTGCCAGCAGTTCGCTAGCGGGGGGAGGCGAGACCCAGTACTTC. This translates into CASSSLAGGGETQYF. The chain links TRBV12-3 or TRBV12-4 to TRBJ2-5, with 11 nucleotides matching TRBD2. V was pared by 4 bases and J by 5 bases, with 6 bases of the junction left unmatched. The CDR3 has 15 residues.

The chain couples TRBV13 to TRBJ2-5; maybe TRBD1 (6 bases). V was shortened by 4 bases and J by 3 bases, with 12 bases between the two germline ends. CDR1 PRHDT and CDR2 FYEKMQ come from the germline V gene (reference sequence). The CDR3 consists of 14 residues. CDR3 coding DNA: TGTGCCAGCAGCTACCGACAGGACGAAGAGACCCAGTACTTC. It is translated as CASSYRQDEETQYF.

The chain uses TRBV13 and TRBJ2-3; 12 positions agree with TRBD2. The CDR3 extends over 18 amino acids. CDR1 is PRHDT and CDR2 is FYEKMQ in the germline V gene (reference sequence). Trimming took 3 bases from V and 3 from J; bases not matched to a gene: 10. For the CDR3, the DNA is TGTGCCAGCAGCTTTGAGGGGCTAGCGGGGGGGCCGACAGATACGCAGTATTTT. Its translation: CASSFEGLAGGPTDTQYF.

About this clonotype itself: This may arise from a read error, as a much more abundant clone is one base away. This chain joins TRBV7-2 and TRBJ2-1; D possibly corresponds to TRBD1 (6 bases). This CDR3 region has 16 residues. The germline V gene has CDR1 SGHTA and CDR2 FQGNSA. Here the CDR3 DNA reads TGTGCCTGCAGCTTAACTACAGGGATCTCCTACAATGAGCAGTTCTTC. This sequence encodes CACSLTTGISYNEQFF.

This clonotype was picked up many times. This chain links TRBV4-3 with TRBJ2-7; 7 nucleotides line up with TRBD1. V was pared by 4 bases and J by 7 bases, with 10 bases of the junction left unmatched. The CDR3 contains 14 residues. Per the germline V gene, CDR1 is LGHNA and CDR2 is YSLEER. CDR3 protein: CASSLRQGSGEQYF. The DNA for the CDR3 is TGCGCCAGCAGCCTCCGACAGGGATCGGGTGAGCAGTACTTC.

About this clonotype itself: This sequence may be a read error, since a much larger clone differs from it by one base. DNA of the CDR3: TGCGCCAGCAGCTCGGAGGATTCGACTGAAGCTTTCTTT. As protein: CASSSEDSTEAFF. The rearrangement links TRBV5-1 to TRBJ1-1; D is unclear. The V gene's germline CDR1 is SGHRS and CDR2 YFSETQ. V was trimmed by 3 bases and J by 5 bases, leaving 11 bases between them. CDR3 size: 13 residues.

This clonotype was seen a few times. The J gene is TRBJ1-2, the V gene TRBV4-3; D is possibly TRBD1 (5 bases). The CDR3 spans 14 residues. Germline CDR1 is LGHNA and CDR2 is YSLEER. V shed 0 bases and J shed 6 bases, with 11 bases lying between them. CDR3 DNA: TGCGCCAGCAGCCAAGATCGCAGGGATCATGGCTACACCTTC. Translated, it gives CASSQDRRDHGYTF.

Comments on this clonotype: Just one base apart from a much larger clone, this may be a read error. V is TRBV28 and J is TRBJ2-3, with a possible D match to TRBD2 (6 bases). Per the germline V gene, CDR1 is MDHEN and CDR2 is SYDVKM. Trimming shortened V by 2 bases and J by 4 bases, and 19 bases separated the two germline ends. The CDR3 covers 17 residues. As DNA, the CDR3 is TGTGCCAGCAGTTTAACCCCACAACGGGGGTGGGCAGATACGCAGTATTTT. Protein product: CASSLTPQRGWADTQYF. Full variable domain (rest looked up from reference TRBV28 and TRBJ2-3): DVKVTQSSRYLVKRTGEKVFLECVQDMDHENMFWYRQDPGLGLRLIYFSYDVKMKEKGDIPEGYSVSREKKERFSLILESASTNQTSMYLCASSLTPQRGWADTQYFGPGTRLTVL.

The V gene is TRBV20-1, the J gene TRBJ2-3, with 9 bases matching TRBD2. Looked up from germline, CDR1 is DFQATT and CDR2 is SNEGSKA (reference sequence). J lost 5 bases, V lost 6 bases, and 12 bases had no gene match. The CDR3 extends over 15 amino acids. CDR3 DNA sequence: TGCAGTGCCCCCGGGACTAGCAGGACCCTAGATACGCAGTATTTT. Its protein product is CSAPGTSRTLDTQYF.

This clonotype was seen many times. The chain couples TRBV6-2 or TRBV6-3 to TRBJ2-5, with 7 bases fitting TRBD1. The germline V gene encodes CDR1 MNHEY and CDR2 SVGEGT. CDR3 length equals 15 residues. Trimming took 0 bases from V and 9 from J; bases not matched to a gene: 10. The CDR3, as DNA: TGTGCCAGCAGTTACTCCGGGACAGACATGGGGGCCCAGTACTTC. It translates to CASSYSGTDMGAQYF.